This T cell receptor (beta chain) was captured in a study of T-cell reconstitution after alpha-beta-depleted transplantation in children. Molecular barcoding with unique molecular identifiers was used for the TCRbeta library. MiXCR, run by TCRdb on the PCR reads, gives a single entry per CDR3 protein. The sample has approximately 400,000 distinct CDR3 sequences; approximately 10% are singletons. This CDR3 has 18 amino acids. V gave up 6 bases and J gave up 2 bases; unmatched junction bases: 9. The starting material was PBMCs from the stem cell graft donor, obtained from the stem cell graft. V and J are TRBV12-3 or TRBV12-4 and TRBJ2-6; 11 nucleotides agree with TRBD1. The source is a human donor who donated a stem cell graft to a child with acute myeloid leukemia. CDR3 residues: CASSPGGQGGPGANVLTF. CDR3 coding DNA: TGTGCCAGCAGCCCCGGGGGACAGGGGGGCCCTGGGGCCAACGTCCTGACTTTC.